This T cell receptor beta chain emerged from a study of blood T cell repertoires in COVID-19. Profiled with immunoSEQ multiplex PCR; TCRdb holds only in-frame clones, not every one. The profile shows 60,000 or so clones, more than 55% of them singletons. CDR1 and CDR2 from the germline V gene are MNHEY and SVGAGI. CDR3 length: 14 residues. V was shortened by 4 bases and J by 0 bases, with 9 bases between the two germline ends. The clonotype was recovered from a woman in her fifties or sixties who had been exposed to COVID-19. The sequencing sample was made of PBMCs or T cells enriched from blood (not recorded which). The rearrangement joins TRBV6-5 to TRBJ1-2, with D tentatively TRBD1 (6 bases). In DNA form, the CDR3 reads TGTGCCAGCAGTTTGGACAGCTCTAACTATGGCTACACCTTC. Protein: CASSLDSSNYGYTF.